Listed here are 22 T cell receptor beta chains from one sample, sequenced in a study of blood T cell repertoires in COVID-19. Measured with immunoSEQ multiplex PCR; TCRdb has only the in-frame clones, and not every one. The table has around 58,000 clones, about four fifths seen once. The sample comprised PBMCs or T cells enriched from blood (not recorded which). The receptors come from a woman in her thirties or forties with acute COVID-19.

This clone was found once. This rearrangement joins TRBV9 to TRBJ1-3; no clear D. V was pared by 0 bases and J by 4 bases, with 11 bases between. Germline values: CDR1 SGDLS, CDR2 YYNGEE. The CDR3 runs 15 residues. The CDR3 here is CASSVDDYSGNTIYF. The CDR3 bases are TGTGCCAGCAGCGTAGACGATTACTCGGGAAACACCATATATTTT.

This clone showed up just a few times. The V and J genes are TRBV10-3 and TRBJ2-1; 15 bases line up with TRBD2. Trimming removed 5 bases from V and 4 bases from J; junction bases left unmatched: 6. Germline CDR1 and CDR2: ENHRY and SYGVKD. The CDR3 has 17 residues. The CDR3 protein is CAISPGTSGGKYNEQFF. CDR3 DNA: TGTGCCATCAGTCCCGGGACTAGCGGGGGGAAGTACAATGAGCAGTTCTTC.

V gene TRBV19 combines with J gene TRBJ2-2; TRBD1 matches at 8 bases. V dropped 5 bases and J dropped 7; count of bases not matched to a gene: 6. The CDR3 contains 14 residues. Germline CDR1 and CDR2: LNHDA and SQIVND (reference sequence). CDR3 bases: TGTGCCAGTAGTGCCAGGGGGCATAACGGGGAGCTGTTTTTT. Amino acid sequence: CASSARGHNGELFF.

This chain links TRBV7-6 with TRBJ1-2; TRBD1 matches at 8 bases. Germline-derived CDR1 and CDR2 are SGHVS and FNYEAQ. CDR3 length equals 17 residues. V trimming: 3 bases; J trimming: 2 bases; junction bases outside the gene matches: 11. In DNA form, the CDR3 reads TGTGCCAGCAGCTTGGAGGACAGGGTTCTGTCAAACTATGGCTACACCTTC. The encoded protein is CASSLEDRVLSNYGYTF.

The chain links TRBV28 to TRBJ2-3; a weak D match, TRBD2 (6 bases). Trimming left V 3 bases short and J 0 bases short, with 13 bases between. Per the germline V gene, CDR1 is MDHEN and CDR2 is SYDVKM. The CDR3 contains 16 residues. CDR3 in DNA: TGTGCCAGCAGTTTTATGGGGGGTTATAGCACAGATACGCAGTATTTT. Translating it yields CASSFMGGYSTDTQYF.

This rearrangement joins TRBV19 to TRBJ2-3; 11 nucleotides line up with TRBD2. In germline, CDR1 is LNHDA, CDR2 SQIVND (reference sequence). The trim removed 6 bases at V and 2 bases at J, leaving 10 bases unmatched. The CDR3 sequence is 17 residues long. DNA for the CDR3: TGTGCCAGTAGCTCTAGGACTAGCGGGTGGTACACAGATACGCAGTATTTT. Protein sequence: CASSSRTSGWYTDTQYF.

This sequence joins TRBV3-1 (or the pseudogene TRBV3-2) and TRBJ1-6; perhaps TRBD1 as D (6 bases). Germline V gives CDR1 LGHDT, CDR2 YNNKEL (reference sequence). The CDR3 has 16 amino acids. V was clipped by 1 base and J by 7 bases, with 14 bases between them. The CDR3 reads CASSQVRTQGNSPLHF. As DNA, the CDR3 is TGTGCCAGCAGCCAAGTGAGAACACAGGGAAATTCACCCCTCCACTTT.

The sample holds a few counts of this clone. For the CDR3, the DNA is TGTGCCAGCAGCCATTTCTTAAGGACAGTCTCTTGGCCTGAAGCTTTCTTT. It translates to CASSHFLRTVSWPEAFF. The V and J genes are TRBV4-2 and TRBJ1-1, with a possible D match to TRBD1 (6 bases). The CDR3 sequence is 17 residues long. Germline assignment: CDR1 LGHNA and CDR2 YNFKEQ. V lost 3 bases, J lost 6 bases, and 23 bases lay in between.

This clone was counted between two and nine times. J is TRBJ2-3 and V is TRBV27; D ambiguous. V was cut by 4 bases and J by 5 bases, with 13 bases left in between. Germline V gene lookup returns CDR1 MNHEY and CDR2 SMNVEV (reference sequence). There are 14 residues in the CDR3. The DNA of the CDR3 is TGTGCCAGCAGTTCGATTGCCGCCAGAGATACGCAGTATTTT. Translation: CASSSIAARDTQYF.

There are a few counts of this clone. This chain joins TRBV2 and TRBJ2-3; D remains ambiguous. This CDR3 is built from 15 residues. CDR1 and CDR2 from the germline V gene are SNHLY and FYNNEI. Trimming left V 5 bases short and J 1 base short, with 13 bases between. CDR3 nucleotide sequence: TGTGCCAGCAGTCAAGAGAGGCTAGGCACAGATACGCAGTATTTT. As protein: CASSQERLGTDTQYF.

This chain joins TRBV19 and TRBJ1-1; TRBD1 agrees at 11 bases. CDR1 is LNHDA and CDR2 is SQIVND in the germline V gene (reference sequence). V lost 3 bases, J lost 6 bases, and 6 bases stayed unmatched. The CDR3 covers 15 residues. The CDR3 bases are TGTGCCAGTAGTATCCCGGGACAGGGGGTAGCTGAAGCTTTCTTT. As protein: CASSIPGQGVAEAFF. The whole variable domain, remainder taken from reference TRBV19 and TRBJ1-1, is DGGITQSPKYLFRKEGQNVTLSCEQNLNHDAMYWYRQDPGQGLRLIYYSQIVNDFQKGDIAEGYSVSREKKESFPLTVTSAQKNPTAFYLCASSIPGQGVAEAFFGQGTRLTVV.

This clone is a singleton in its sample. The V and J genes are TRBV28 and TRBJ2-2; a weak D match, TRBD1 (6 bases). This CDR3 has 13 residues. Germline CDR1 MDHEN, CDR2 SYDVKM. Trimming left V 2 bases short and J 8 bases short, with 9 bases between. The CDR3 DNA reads TGTGCCAGCAGTTTAATGGGGGCGGGGGAGCTGTTTTTT. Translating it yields CASSLMGAGELFF.

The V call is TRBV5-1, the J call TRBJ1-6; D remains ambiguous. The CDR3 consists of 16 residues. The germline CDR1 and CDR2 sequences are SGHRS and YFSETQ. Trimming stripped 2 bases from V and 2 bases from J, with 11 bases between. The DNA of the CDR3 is TGCGCCAGCAGCTTAGCAGGATCCACCTATAATTCACCCCTCCACTTT. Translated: CASSLAGSTYNSPLHF. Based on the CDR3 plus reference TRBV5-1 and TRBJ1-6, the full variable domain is KAGVTQTPRYLIKTRGQQVTLSCSPISGHRSVSWYQQTPGQGLQFLFEYFSETQRNKGNFPGRFSGRQFSNSRSEMNVSTLELGDSALYLCASSLAGSTYNSPLHFGNGTRLTVT.

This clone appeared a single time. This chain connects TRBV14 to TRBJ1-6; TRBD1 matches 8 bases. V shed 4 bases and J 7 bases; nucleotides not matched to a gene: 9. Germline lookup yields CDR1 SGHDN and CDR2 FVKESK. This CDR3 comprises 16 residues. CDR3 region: CASSRRTGGDNSPLHF. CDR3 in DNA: TGTGCCAGCAGCCGGCGTACAGGGGGAGACAATTCACCCCTCCACTTT.

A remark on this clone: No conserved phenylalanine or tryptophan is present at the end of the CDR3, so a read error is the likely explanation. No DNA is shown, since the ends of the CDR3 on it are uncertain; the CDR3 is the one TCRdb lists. The CDR3: CASSLDPVEV. V usage is TRBV5-1 and J usage is TRBJ1-1. Per germline, CDR1 SGHRS and CDR2 YFSETQ. The CDR3 spans 10 residues, counting both ends.

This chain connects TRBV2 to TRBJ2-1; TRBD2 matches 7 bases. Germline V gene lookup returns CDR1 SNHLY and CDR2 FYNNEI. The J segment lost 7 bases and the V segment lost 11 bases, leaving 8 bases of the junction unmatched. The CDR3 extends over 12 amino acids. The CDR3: CAGGREVNEQFF. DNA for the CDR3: TGTGCCGGGGGGAGGGAGGTGAATGAGCAGTTCTTC. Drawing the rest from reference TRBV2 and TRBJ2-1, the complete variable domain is EPEVTQTPSHQVTQMGQEVILRCVPISNHLYFYWYRQILGQKVEFLVSFYNNEISEKSEIFDDQFSVERPDGSNFTLKIRSTKLEDSAMYFCAGGREVNEQFFGPGTRLTVL.

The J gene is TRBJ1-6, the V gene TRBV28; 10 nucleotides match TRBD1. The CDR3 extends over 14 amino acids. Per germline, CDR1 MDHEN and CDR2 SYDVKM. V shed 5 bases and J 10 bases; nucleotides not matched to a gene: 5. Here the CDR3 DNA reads TGTGCCAGCAGTCCGGGACAGGGGTGGTCACCCCTCCACTTT. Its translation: CASSPGQGWSPLHF.

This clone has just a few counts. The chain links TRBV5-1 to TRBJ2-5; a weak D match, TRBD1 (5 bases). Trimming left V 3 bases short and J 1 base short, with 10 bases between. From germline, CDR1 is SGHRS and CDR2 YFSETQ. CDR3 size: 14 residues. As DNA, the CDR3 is TGCGCCAGCAGCTCAGCAGGGCTCCAAGAGACCCAGTACTTC. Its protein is CASSSAGLQETQYF.

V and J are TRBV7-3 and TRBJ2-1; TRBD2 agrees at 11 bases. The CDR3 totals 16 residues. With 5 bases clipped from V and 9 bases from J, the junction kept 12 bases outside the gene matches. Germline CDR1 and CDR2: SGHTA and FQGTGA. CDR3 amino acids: CASSPQLAGESSEQFF. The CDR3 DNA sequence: TGTGCCAGCAGCCCCCAACTAGCGGGAGAGTCTAGTGAGCAGTTCTTC.

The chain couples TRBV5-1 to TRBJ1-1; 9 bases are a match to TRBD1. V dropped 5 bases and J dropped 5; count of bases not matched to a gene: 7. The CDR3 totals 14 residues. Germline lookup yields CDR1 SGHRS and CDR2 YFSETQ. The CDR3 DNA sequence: TGCGCCAGCAGTCAAGGACAGGGGTGGACTGAAGCTTTCTTT. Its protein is CASSQGQGWTEAFF.

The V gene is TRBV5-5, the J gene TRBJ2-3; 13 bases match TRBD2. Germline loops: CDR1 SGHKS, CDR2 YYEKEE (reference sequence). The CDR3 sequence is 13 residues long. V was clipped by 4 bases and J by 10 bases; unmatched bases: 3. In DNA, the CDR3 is TGTGCCAGCAGCCCGACTAGCGGGGGGCCGCAGTATTTT. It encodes CASSPTSGGPQYF.

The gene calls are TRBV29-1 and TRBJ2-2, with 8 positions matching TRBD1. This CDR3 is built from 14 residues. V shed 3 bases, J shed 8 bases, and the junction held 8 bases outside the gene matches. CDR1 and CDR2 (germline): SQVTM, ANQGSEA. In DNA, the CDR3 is TGCAGCGTTGAGACAGGGGAATATGGAGGGGAGCTGTTTTTT. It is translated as CSVETGEYGGELFF.